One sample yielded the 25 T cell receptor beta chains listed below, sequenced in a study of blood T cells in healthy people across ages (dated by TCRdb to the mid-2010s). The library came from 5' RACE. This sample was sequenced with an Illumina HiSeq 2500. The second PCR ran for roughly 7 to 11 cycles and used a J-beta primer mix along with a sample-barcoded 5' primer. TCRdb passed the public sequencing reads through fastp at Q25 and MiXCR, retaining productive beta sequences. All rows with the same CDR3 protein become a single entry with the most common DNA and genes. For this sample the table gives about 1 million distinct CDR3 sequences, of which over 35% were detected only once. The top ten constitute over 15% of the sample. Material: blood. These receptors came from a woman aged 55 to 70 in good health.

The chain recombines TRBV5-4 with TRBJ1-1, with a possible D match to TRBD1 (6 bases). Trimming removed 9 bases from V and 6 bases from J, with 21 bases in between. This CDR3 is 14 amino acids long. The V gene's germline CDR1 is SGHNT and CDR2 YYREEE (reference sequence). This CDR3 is CATKQGTGSSEAFF. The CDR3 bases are TGTGCCACGAAACAGGGTACGGGAAGCTCTGAAGCTTTCTTT.

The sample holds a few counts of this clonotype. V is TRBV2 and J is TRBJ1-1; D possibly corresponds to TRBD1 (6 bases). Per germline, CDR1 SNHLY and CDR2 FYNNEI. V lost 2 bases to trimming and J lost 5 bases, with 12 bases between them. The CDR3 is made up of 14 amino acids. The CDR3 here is CASSERGGWTEAFF. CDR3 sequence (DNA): TGTGCCAGCAGTGAACGAGGGGGATGGACTGAAGCTTTCTTT.

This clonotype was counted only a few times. CDR3 sequence reads: CASSPSGRGPYEQYF. Here the CDR3 DNA reads TGTGCCAGCAGCCCTTCGGGGCGGGGGCCCTACGAGCAGTACTTC. This rearrangement joins TRBV7-2 to TRBJ2-7; weak D call: TRBD2 (7 bases). The V end was cut by 5 bases, the J end by 2 bases, with 16 bases between. Germline loops: CDR1 SGHTA, CDR2 FQGNSA. CDR3 length: 15 residues.

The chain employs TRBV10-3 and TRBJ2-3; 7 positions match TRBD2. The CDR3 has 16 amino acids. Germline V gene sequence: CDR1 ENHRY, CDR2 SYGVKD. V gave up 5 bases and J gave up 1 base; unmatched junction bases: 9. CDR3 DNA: TGTGCCATCAGTCCGTCTCGGGGGGAAGGCACAGATACGCAGTATTTT. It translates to CAISPSRGEGTDTQYF.

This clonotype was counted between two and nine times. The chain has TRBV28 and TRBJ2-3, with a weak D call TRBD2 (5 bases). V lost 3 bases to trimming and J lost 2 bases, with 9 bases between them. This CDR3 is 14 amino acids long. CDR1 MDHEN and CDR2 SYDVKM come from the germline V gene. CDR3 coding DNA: TGTGCCAGCAGTTTTGGAGGTGCCACAGATACGCAGTATTTT. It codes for CASSFGGATDTQYF.

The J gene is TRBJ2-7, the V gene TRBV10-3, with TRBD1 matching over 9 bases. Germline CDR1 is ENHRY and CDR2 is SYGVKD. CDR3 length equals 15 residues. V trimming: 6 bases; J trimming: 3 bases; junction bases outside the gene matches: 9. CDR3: CAISAGTGIVYEQYF. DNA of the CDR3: TGTGCCATCAGCGCCGGGACAGGGATCGTCTACGAGCAGTACTTC.

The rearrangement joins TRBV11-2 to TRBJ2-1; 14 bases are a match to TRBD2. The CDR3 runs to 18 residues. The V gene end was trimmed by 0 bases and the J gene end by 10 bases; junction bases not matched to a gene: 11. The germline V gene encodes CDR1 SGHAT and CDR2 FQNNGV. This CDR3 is CASSLEGPGLAGVGEQFF. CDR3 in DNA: TGTGCCAGCAGCTTAGAAGGGCCGGGACTAGCGGGAGTAGGGGAGCAGTTCTTC.

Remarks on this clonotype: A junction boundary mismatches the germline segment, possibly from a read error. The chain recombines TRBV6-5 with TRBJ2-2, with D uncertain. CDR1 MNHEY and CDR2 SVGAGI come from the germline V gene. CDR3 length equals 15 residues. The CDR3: CAISYDARSTGELFF. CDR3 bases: TGTGCCATCAGTTACGATGCTAGGAGCACCGGGGAGCTGTTTTTT.

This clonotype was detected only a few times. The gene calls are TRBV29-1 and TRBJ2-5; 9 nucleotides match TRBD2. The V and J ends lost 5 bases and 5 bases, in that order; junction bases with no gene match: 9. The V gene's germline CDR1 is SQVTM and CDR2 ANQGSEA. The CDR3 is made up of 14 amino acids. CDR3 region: CSVTSSGTGETQYF. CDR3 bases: TGCAGCGTTACCTCTAGCGGGACCGGGGAGACCCAGTACTTC.

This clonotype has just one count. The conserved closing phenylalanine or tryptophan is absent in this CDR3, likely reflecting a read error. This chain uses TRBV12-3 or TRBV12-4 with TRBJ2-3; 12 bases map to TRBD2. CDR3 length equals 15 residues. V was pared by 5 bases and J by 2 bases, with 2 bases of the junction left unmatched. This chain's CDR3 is CASSTSGRPTDTQYS. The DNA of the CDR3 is TGTGCCAGCAGTACTAGCGGGAGGCCCACAGATACGCAGTATTCT.

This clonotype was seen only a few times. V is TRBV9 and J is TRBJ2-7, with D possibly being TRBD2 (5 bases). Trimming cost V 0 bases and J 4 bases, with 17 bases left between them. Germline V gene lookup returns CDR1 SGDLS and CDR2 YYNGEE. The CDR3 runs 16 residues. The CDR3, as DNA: TGTGCCAGCAGCGTAGTTGGAACTAGAGGATGTTACGAGCAGTACTTC. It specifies CASSVVGTRGCYEQYF. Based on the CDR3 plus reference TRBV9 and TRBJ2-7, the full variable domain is DSGVTQTPKHLITATGQRVTLRCSPRSGDLSVYWYQQSLDQGLQFLIQYYNGEERAKGNILERFSAQQFPDLHSELNLSSLELGDSALYFCASSVVGTRGCYEQYFGPGTRLTVT.

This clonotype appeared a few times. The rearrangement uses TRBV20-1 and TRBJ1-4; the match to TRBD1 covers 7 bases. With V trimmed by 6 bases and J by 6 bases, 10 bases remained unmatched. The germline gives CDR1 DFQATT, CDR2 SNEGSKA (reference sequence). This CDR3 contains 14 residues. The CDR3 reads CSATRQGRDEKLFF. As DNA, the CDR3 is TGCAGTGCAACCCGACAGGGCAGGGATGAAAAACTGTTTTTT.

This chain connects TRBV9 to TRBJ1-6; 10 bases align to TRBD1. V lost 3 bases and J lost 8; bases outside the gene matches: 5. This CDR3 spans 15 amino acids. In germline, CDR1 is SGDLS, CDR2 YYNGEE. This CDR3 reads CASSGRDRGDSPLHF. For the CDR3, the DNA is TGTGCCAGCAGCGGCCGGGACAGGGGTGATTCACCCCTCCACTTT.

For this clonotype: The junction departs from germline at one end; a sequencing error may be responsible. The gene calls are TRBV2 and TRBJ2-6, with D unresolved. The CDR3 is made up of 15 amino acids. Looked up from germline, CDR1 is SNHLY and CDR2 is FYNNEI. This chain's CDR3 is CASMPFSSGVNVLTF. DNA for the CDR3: TGTGCCAGCATGCCCTTTAGCTCTGGGGTCAACGTCCTGACTTTC.

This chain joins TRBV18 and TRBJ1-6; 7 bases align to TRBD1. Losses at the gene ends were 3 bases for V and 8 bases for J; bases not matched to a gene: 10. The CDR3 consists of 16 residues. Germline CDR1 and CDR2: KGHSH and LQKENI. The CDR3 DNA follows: TGTGCCAGCTCACCCCGGTCAGGGGGAAGTCATTCACCCCTCCACTTT. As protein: CASSPRSGGSHSPLHF.

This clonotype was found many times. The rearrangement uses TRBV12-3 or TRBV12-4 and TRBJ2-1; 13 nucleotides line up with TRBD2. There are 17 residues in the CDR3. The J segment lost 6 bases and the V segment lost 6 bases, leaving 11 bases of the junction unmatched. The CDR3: CASRFTGLAGSGNEQFF. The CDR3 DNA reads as TGTGCCAGCAGATTCACGGGACTAGCGGGATCGGGCAATGAGCAGTTCTTC.

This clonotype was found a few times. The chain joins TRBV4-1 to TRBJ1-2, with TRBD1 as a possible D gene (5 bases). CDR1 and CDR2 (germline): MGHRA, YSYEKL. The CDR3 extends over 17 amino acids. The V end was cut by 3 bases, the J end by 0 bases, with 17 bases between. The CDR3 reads CASSHPRGDPTNYGYTF. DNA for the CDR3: TGCGCCAGCAGCCATCCCCGGGGGGATCCTACTAACTATGGCTACACCTTC.

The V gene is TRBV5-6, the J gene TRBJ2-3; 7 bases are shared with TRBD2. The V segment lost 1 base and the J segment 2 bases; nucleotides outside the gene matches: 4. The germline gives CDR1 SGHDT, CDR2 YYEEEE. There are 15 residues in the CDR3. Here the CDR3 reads CASSLYQRDTDTQYF. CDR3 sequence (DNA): TGTGCCAGCAGCTTGTACCAGCGGGACACAGATACGCAGTATTTT.

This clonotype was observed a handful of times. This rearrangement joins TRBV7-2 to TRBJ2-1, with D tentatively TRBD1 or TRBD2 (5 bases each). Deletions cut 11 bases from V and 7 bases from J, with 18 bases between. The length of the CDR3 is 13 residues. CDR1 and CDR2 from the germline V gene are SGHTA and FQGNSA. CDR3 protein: CALELDGTNEQFF. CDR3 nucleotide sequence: TGTGCCCTCGAGCTAGACGGGACGAATGAGCAGTTCTTC.

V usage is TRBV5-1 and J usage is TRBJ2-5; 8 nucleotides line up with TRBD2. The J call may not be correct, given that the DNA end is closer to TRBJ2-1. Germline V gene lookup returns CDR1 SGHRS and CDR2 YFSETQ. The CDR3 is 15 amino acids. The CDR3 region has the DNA TGCGCCAGCAGCTTGGAACGAGCGGGAGTTAGTGAGCAGTTCTTC. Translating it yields CASSLERAGVSEQFF.

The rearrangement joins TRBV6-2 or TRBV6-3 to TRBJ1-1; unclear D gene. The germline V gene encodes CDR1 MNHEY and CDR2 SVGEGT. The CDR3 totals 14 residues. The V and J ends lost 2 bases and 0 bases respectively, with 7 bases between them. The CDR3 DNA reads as TGTGCCAGCAGTTACAGTTCTATGAACACTGAAGCTTTCTTT. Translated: CASSYSSMNTEAFF.

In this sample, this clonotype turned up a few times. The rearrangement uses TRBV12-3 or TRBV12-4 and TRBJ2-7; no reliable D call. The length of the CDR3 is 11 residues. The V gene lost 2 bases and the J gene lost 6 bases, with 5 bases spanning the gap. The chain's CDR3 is CASSLKAEQYF. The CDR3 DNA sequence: TGTGCCAGCAGTTTAAAAGCCGAGCAGTACTTC.

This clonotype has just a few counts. In DNA, the CDR3 is TGTGCCAGCTGTTGGGACAGAGACGACAATGAGCAGTTCTTC. Translated: CASCWDRDDNEQFF. The chain has TRBV12-3 or TRBV12-4 and TRBJ2-1; 7 bases match TRBD1. The CDR3 is made up of 14 amino acids. After removal of 8 bases from V and 5 bases from J, the junction contained 9 bases not matched to a gene.

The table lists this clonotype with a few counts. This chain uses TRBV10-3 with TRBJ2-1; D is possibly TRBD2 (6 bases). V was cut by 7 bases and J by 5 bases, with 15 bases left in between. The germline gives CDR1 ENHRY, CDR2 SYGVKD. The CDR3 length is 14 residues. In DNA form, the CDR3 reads TGTGCCATCAAAGGGACTCCCGGGGACAATGAGCAGTTCTTC. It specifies CAIKGTPGDNEQFF.

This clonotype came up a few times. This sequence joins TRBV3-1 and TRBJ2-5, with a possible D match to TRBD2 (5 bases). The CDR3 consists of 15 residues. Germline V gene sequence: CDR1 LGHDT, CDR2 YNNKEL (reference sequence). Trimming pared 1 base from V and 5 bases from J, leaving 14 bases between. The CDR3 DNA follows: TGTGCCAGCAGCCAAGCGGGATCTCCTGGGGAGACCCAGTACTTC. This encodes CASSQAGSPGETQYF.